The clone carrying this TCR beta chain was detected a few times. What it binds is unknown. TCRdb reprocessed the RACE reads with MiXCR, giving one entry per CDR3 protein. The repertoire holds fewer than 140,000 distinct CDR3 sequences, with 12% as singletons. These data originate in a study of human T cells and chemical hapten exposure. Study as a whole: Each patch test put 0.01% DPC on the upper back, and results were read at 6 days. Yields of TCR per sample differed, chiefly owing to small differences in pooled library volume.

Time point defined: pre-sensitization, week 0. Described treatment: therapeutic diphenylcyclopropenone sensitization with weekly scalp DPC. The germline V gene encodes CDR1 SQVTM and CDR2 ANQGSEA. This CDR3 region has 11 residues. Trimming took 3 bases from V and 2 from J, leaving 4 bases between them. Study findings and constraints: Once DPC sensitization occurred, TCRs above 1 in 1000 frequency showed no change.

The rearrangement uses TRBV29-1 and TRBJ1-2; D gene ambiguous. The TCR comes from a woman aged 50 to 60 with alopecia areata. Some clones in this sample may be carry-over from other donors' samples. The starting material was whole blood, obtained in connection with sensitization to the hapten diphenylcyclopropenone (DPC). The CDR3 loop reads CSVEVNYGYTF. CDR3 nucleotides: TGCAGCGTTGAGGTCAACTATGGCTACACCTTC.